This T cell receptor (beta chain) was identified during a study of blood T cell repertoires in COVID-19. Across the study: Researchers got acute and convalescent COVID-19 samples from the United States, Italy and Spain.

Original processing notes: From reference gene primer amplification, estimates of nucleated cell counts were derived. Measured with immunoSEQ multiplex PCR; TCRdb has only the in-frame clones, and not every one. V and J calls and clone size follow that table, whereas D and trimming were derived from the DNA. Found here are 330,000 or so clones, about 87% of them singletons; the top ten hold just over 9.5%. CDR1 is SGHTA and CDR2 is FQGNSA in the germline V gene. V was clipped by 5 bases and J by 9 bases, with 11 bases between them. This CDR3 comprises 12 residues. This clonotype was obtained from a man in his thirties or forties with COVID-19, enrolled during active disease. The V and J genes are TRBV7-2 and TRBJ1-5; perhaps TRBD1 as D (6 bases). The sequencing input was peripheral blood. The CDR3 spells CASSKQGWPQHF. CDR3 in DNA: TGTGCCAGCAGCAAACAGGGTTGGCCCCAGCATTTT.